These T cell receptor beta chains were read from a single sample in a study of blood T cell repertoires in COVID-19. This table comes from immunoSEQ multiplex PCR, and its TCRdb copy is limited to in-frame clones, with some not included. The top ten clones hold 4% to 4.5% of a sample with approximately 140,000 clones, 87% of them seen once. Sequenced: peripheral blood. The source is a woman between 40 and 55 years old with acute or convalescent COVID-19. Each CDR3 is given with its conserved first and last residue. D genes are given only for firm matches. The size field is filled for only some rows; it gives once, few, many or a size class.

V gene,clone size,D gene,J gene,CDR3 protein
TRBV27,NA,NA,TRBJ2-3,CASSLRRVVDTQYF
TRBV5-4,NA,NA,TRBJ1-2,CASSLDDYYGYTF
TRBV18,NA,NA,TRBJ2-3,CASSPTRSASTDTQYF
TRBV20-1,NA,NA,TRBJ2-3,CSASSGTSTDTQYF
TRBV6-2/TRBV6-3,NA,NA,TRBJ2-1,CASSPGSLSYNEQFF
TRBV4-3,few,NA,TRBJ1-2,CASSQGRQASNYGYTF
TRBV7-8,NA,TRBD2,TRBJ2-1,CASSQDGGSAYNEQFF
TRBV6-6,NA,NA,TRBJ2-7,CASRDLAESSEQYF
TRBV28,NA,NA,TRBJ1-4,CASSPDSVNEKLFF
TRBV19,NA,NA,TRBJ1-1,CASNLYTEAFF
TRBV7-8,NA,NA,TRBJ2-1,CASSSTRVGGEQFF
TRBV28,once,NA,TRBJ2-7,CASSSGNPSYEQYF